What follows is one T cell receptor beta chain and its context. Its antigen is not known. Amplification targeted TCR beta CDR3 regions from RNA transcripts. TCR CDR3 regions were first amplified by RT-PCR with HTBI primers. TCRdb recomputed calls from the multiplex PCR reads with MiXCR, one row per CDR3 protein. In the table there are approximately 600,000 distinct CDR3 sequences, 14% of which are singletons. Germline values: CDR1 LNHNV, CDR2 YYDKDF (reference sequence). Trimming shortened V by 5 bases and J by 6 bases, and 17 bases separated the two germline ends. The CDR3 loop spans 15 amino acids. Those patients with uncontrolled infection, other autoimmune disease, pregnancy or lactation were excluded. The data belong to a study of T cells in Graves' hyperthyroidism and ophthalmopathy. Study information: Specimen type is peripheral blood, collected at initial diagnosis prior to any treatment.

Study-level points and caveats: Ophthalmopathy onset followed model prediction by a median approximately 5.9 months. Among clonotypes expanded in thyroid above 0.001, most were also found in blood.

Sequencing was done on a sample of blood. The rearrangement links TRBV15 to TRBJ1-5; TRBD1 might be the D (6 bases). This sequence originates from a woman between 18 and 29 years old with Graves' ophthalmopathy. The CDR3 sequence: CATSLRGRVGQPQHF. As DNA, the CDR3 is TGTGCCACCAGCCTAAGGGGGAGAGTAGGTCAGCCCCAGCATTTT.